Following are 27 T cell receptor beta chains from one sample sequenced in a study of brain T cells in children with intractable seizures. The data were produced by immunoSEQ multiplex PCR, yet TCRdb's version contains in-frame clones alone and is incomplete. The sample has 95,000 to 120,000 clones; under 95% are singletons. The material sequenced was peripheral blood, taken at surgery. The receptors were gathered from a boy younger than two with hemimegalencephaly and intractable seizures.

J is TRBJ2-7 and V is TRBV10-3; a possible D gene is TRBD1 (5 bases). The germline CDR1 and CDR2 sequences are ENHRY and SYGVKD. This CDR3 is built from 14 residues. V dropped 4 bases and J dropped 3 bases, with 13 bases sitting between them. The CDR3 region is CAISGVDRVYEQYF. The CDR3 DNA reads TGTGCCATCAGTGGGGTAGACAGAGTCTACGAGCAGTACTTC.

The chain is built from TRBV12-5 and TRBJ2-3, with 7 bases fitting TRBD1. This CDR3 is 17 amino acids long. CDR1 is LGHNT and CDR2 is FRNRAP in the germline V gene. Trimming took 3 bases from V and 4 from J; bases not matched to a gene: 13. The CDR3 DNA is TGTGCTAGTGGTTTACAGGGGTACCCCCTCTCCGCAGATACGCAGTATTTT. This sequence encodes CASGLQGYPLSADTQYF.

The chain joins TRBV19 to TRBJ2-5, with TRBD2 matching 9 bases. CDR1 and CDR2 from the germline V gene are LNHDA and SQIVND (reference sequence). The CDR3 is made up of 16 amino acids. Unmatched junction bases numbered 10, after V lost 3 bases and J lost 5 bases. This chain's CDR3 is CASSIGLAGSGETQYF. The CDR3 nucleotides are TGTGCCAGTAGTATTGGCCTAGCGGGATCGGGGGAGACCCAGTACTTC.

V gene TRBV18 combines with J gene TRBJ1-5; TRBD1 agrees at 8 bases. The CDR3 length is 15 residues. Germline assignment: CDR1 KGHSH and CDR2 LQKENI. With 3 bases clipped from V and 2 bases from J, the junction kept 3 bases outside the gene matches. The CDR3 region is CASSPPGQGNQPQHF. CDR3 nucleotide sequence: TGTGCCAGCTCACCGCCGGGACAGGGCAATCAGCCCCAGCATTTT.

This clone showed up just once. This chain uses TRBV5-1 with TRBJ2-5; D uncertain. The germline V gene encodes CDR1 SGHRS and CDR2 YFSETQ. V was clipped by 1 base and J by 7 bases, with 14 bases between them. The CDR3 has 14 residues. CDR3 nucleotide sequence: TGCGCCAGCAGCTTGAGGGCAGATCGAGCGACCCAGTACTTC. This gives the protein CASSLRADRATQYF.

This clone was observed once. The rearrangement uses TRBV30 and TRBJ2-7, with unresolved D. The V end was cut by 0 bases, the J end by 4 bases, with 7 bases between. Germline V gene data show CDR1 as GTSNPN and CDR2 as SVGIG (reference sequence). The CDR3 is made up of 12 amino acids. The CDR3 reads CAWSVNGYEQYF. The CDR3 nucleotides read TGTGCCTGGAGTGTTAACGGTTACGAGCAGTACTTC.

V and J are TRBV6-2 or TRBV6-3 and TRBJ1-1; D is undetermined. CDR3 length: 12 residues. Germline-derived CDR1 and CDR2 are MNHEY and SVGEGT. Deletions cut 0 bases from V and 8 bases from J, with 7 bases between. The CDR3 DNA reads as TGTGCCAGCAGTTACTCGACGGGAGAAGCTTTCTTT. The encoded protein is CASSYSTGEAFF.

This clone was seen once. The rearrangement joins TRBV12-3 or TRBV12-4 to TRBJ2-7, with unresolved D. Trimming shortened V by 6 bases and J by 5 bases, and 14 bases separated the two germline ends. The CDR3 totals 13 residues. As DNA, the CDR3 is TGTGCCAGCAGCCTGTTCGGTAGAAACGAGCAGTACTTC. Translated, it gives CASSLFGRNEQYF.

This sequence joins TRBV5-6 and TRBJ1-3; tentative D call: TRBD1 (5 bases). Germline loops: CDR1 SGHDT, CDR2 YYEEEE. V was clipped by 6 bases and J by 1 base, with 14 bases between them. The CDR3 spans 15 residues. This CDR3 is CASNRLGPSGNTIYF. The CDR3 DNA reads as TGTGCCAGCAACCGACTGGGGCCTTCTGGAAACACCATATATTTT.

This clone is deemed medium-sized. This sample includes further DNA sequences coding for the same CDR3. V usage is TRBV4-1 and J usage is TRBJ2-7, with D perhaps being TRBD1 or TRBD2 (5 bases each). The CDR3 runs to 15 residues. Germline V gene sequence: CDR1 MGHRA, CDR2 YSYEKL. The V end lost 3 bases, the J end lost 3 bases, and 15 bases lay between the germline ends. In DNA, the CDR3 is TGCGCCAGCAGCCAGGCCGGGACGAGGGACTACGAGCAGTACTTC. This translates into CASSQAGTRDYEQYF.

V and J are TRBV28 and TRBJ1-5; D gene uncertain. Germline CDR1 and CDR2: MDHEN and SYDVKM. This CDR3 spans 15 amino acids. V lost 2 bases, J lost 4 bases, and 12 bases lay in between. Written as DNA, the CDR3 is TGTGCCAGCAGTTTAGGGCAGGTAGGAAATCAGCCCCAGCATTTT. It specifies CASSLGQVGNQPQHF.

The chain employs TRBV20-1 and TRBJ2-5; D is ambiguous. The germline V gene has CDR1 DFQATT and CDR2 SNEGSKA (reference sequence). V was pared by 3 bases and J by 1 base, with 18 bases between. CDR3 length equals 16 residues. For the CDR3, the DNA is TGCAGTGCTAGTTATTGGGAATTAGAATCCCAAGAGACCCAGTACTTC. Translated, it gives CSASYWELESQETQYF.

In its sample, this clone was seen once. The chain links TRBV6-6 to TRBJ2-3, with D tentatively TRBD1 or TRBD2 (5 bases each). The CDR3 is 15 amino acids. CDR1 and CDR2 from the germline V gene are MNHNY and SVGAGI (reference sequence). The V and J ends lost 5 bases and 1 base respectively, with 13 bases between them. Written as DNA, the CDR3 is TGTGCCAGCAGTACCGGCCTGGGGGGCACAGATACGCAGTATTTT. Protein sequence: CASSTGLGGTDTQYF.

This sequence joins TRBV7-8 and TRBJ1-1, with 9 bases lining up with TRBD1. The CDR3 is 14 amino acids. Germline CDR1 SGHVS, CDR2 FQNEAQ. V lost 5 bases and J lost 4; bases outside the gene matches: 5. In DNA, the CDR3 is TGTGCCAGCAGCGTCCGGGACAGGGCCACTGAAGCTTTCTTT. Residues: CASSVRDRATEAFF. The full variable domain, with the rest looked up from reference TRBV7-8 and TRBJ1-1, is GAGVSQSPRYKVAKRGQDVALRCDPISGHVSLFWYQQALGQGPEFLTYFQNEAQLDKSGLPSDRFFAERPEGSVSTLKIQRTQQEDSAVYLCASSVRDRATEAFFGQGTRLTVV.

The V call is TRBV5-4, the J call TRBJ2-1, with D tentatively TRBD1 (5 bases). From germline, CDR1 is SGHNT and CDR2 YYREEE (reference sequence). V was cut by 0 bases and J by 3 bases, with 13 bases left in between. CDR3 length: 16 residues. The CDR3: CASSLVGQGYYNEQFF. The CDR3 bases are TGTGCCAGCAGCTTGGTTGGCCAGGGATACTACAATGAGCAGTTCTTC.

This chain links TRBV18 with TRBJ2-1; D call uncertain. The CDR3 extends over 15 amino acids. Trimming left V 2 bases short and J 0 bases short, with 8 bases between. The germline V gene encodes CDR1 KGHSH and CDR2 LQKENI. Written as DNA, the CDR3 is TGTGCCAGCTCACCAGCAAGGAGCTCCTACAATGAGCAGTTCTTC. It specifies CASSPARSSYNEQFF.

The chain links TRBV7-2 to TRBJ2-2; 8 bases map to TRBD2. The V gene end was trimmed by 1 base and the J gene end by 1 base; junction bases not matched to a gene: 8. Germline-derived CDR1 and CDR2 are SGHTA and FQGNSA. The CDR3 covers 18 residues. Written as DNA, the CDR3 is TGTGCCAGCAGCTTAGGGCTAGCGGGCGGTGAGAACACCGGGGAGCTGTTTTTT. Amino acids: CASSLGLAGGENTGELFF.

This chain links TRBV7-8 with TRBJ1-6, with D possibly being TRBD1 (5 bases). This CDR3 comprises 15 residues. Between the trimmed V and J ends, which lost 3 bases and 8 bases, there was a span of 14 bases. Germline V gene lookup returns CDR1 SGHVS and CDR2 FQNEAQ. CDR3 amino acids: CASSLWWGGDSPLHF. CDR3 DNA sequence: TGTGCCAGCAGCTTGTGGTGGGGGGGGGATTCACCCCTCCACTTT.

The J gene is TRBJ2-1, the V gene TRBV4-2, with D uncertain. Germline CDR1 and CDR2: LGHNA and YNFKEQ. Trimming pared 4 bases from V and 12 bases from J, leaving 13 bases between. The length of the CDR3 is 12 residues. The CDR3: CASSLSRVGQFF. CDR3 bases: TGTGCCAGCAGCCTCTCTAGGGTAGGGCAGTTCTTC.

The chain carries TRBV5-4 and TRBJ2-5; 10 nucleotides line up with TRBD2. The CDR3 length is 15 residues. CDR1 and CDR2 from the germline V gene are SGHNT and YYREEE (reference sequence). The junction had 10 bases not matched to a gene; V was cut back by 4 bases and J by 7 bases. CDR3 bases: TGTGCCAGCAGCCCTCCGAGCGGGGGGGTGAGGACCCAGTACTTC. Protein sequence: CASSPPSGGVRTQYF.

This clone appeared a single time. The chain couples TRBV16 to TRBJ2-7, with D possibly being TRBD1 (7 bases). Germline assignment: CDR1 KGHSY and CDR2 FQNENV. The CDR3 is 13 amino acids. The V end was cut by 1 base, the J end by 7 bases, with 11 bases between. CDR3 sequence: CASSQWRGHEQYF. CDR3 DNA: TGTGCCAGCAGCCAATGGAGGGGGCATGAGCAGTACTTC.

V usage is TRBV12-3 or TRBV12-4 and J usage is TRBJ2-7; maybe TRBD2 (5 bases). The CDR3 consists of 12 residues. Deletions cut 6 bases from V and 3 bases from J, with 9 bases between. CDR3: CASSRGFYEQYF. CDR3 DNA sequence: TGTGCCAGCAGCCGAGGGTTCTACGAGCAGTACTTC.

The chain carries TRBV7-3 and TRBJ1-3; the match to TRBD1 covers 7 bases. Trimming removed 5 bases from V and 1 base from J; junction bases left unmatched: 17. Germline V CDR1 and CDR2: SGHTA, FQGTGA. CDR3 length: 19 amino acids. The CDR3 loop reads CASSPLGSTGESSGNTIYF. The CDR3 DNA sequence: TGTGCCAGCAGCCCACTGGGATCTACAGGGGAGAGTTCTGGAAACACCATATATTTT.

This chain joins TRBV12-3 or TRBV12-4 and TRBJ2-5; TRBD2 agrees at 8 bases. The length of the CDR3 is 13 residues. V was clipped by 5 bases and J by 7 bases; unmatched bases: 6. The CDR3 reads CASSPGLGGTQYF. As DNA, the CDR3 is TGTGCCAGCAGTCCGGGACTAGGGGGGACCCAGTACTTC.

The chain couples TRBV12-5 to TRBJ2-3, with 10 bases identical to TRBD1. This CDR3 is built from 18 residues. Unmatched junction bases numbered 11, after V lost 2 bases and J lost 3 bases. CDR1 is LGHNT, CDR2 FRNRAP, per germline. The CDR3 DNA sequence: TGTGCTAGTGGTTTGACCCCGACAGGGGGCGGGGGGACAGATACGCAGTATTTT. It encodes CASGLTPTGGGGTDTQYF.

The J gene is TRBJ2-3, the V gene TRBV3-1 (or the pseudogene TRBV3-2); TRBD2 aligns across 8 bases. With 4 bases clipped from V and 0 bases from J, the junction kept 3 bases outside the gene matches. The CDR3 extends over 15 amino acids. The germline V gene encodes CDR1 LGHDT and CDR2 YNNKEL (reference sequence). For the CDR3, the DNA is TGTGCCAGCAGCCCCCGACTAGCGAGCACAGATACGCAGTATTTT. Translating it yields CASSPRLASTDTQYF.

CDR3 residues: CASSDPFDEQFF. The CDR3 nucleotides read TGCGCCAGCAGTGACCCGTTCGATGAGCAGTTCTTC. The chain links TRBV10-2 to TRBJ2-1; unclear D gene. Germline V gene data show CDR1 as WSHSY and CDR2 as SAAADI. The CDR3 loop spans 12 amino acids. The V and J ends lost 3 bases and 8 bases respectively, with 8 bases between them.